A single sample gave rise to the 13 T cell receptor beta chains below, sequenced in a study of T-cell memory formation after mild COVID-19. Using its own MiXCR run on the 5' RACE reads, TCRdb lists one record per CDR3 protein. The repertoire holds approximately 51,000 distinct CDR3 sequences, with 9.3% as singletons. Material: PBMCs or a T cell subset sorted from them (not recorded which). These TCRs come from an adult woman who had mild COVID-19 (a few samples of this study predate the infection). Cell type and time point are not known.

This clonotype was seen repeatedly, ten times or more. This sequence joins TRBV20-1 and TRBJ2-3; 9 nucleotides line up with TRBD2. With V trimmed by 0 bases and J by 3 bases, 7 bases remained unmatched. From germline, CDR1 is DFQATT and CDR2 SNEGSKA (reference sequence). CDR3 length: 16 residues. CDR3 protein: CSARDPASGITDTQYF. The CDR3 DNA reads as TGCAGTGCTAGAGATCCGGCTAGCGGGATAACAGATACGCAGTATTTT.

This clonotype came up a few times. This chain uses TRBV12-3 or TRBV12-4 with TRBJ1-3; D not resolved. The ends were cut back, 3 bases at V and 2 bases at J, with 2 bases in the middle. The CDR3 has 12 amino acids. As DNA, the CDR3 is TGTGCCAGCAGTTTCACTGGAAACACCATATATTTT. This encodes CASSFTGNTIYF.

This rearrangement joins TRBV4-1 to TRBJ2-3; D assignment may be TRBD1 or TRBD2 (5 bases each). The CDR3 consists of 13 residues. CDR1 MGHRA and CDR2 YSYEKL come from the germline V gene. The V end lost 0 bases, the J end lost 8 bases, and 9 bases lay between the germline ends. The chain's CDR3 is CASSQEEGTTQYF. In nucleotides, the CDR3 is TGCGCCAGCAGCCAAGAAGAAGGGACTACGCAGTATTTT.

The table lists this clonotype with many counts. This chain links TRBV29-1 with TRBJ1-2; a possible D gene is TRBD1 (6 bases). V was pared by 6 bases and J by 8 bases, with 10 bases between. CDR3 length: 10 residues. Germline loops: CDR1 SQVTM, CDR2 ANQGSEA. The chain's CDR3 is CSVRGSGYTF. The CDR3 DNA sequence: TGCAGCGTGAGGGGGAGCGGCTACACCTTC.

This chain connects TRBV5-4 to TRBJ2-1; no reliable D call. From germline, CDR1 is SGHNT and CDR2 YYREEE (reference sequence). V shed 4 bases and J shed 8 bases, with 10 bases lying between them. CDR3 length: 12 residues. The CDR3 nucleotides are TGTGCCAGCAGCACATTCTCCGATGAGCAGTTCTTC. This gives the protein CASSTFSDEQFF.

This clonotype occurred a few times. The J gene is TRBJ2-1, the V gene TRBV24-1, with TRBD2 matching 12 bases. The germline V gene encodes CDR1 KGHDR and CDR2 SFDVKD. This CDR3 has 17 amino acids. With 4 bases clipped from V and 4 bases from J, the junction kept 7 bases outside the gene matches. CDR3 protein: CATSEPLAGGTYNEQFF. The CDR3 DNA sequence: TGTGCCACCAGTGAGCCACTAGCGGGAGGTACTTACAATGAGCAGTTCTTC.

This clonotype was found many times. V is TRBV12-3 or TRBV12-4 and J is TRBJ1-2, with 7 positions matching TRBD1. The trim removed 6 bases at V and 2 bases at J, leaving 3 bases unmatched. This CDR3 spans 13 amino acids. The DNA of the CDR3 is TGTGCCAGCAGAAAGACAGGGAACTATGGCTACACCTTC. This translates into CASRKTGNYGYTF.

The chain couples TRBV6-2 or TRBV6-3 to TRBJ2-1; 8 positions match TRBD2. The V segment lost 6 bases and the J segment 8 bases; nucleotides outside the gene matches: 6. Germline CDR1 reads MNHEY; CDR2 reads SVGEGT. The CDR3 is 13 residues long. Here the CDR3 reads CASRRAGGDEQFF. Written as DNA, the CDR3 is TGTGCCAGCAGGCGCGCGGGAGGCGATGAGCAGTTCTTC.

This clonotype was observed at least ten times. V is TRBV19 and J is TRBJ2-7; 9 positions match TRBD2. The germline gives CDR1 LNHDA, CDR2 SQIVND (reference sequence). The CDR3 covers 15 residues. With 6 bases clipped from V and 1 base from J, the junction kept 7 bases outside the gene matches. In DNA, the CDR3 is TGTGCCAGTAGGCGGGGGGGACACACGTCCTACGAGCAGTACTTC. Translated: CASRRGGHTSYEQYF.

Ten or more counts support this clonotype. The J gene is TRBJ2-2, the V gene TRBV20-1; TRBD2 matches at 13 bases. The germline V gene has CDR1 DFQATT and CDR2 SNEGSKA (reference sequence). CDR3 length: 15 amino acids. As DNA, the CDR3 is TGCTGGGGACTAGCGGGGCCCGCGAACACCGGGGAGCTGTTTTTT. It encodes CWGLAGPANTGELFF.

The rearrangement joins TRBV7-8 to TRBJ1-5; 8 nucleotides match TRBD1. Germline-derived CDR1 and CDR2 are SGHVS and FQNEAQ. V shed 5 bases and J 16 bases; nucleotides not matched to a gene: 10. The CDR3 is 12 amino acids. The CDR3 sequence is CASSPLTDRVHF. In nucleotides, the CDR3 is TGTGCCAGCAGCCCCCTGACGGACAGGGTACATTTT.

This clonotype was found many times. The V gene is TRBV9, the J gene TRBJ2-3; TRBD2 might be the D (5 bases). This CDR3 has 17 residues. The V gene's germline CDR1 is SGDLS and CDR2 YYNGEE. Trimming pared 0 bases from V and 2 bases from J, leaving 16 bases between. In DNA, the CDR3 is TGTGCCAGCAGCGTAGGACCCTTTAGGCTAGCCACAGATACGCAGTATTTT. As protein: CASSVGPFRLATDTQYF.

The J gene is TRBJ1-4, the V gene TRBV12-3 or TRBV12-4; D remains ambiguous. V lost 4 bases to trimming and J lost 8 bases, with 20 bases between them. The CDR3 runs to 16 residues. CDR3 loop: CASSSAMTVRSEKLFF. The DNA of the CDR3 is TGTGCCAGCAGTTCGGCTATGACGGTCAGAAGCGAAAAACTGTTTTTT.